The 32 T cell receptor beta chains presented below share a single source sample, sequenced in a study of metastatic and nonmetastatic thyroid tumors. All patients reached thyroid surgery having received no treatment beforehand. TCRdb re-clonotyped the PCR reads via MiXCR. The sample carries about 5,000 clones, around 27% recorded once. The sequenced sample consisted of adjacent normal tissue. These receptors came from a female donor with papillary thyroid cancer or a benign thyroid nodule (not recorded which). Some clones in this sample may be carry-over from other donors' samples.

By share, this clone ranks as medium-sized. The rearrangement uses TRBV6-2 or TRBV6-3 and TRBJ1-1, with a possible D match to TRBD1 (5 bases). There are 13 residues in the CDR3. The V gene's germline CDR1 is MNHEY and CDR2 SVGEGT. Trimming removed 5 bases at V and 7 bases at J, with 14 bases between. The CDR3 reads CASSPVKGVEAFF. The CDR3 DNA reads TGTGCCAGCAGTCCCGTGAAAGGGGTTGAAGCTTTCTTT.

The J gene is TRBJ2-7, the V gene TRBV15; 11 bases match TRBD2. There are 18 residues in the CDR3. Germline V gene sequence: CDR1 LNHNV, CDR2 YYDKDF (reference sequence). The V and J ends lost 0 bases and 5 bases, in that order; junction bases with no gene match: 12. The CDR3 spells CATSRDELAGVRMDEQYF. The CDR3 DNA follows: TGTGCCACCAGCAGAGATGAACTAGCGGGAGTACGTATGGACGAGCAGTACTTC.

In this sample, this clone turned up a few times. This chain joins TRBV20-1 and TRBJ2-7, with TRBD2 matching 15 bases. Germline CDR1 reads DFQATT; CDR2 reads SNEGSKA (reference sequence). J was trimmed by 7 bases and V by 3 bases; bases with no gene match: 4. This CDR3 has 14 residues. This CDR3 is CSASPGTSGGEQYF. The CDR3 DNA reads TGCAGTGCTAGCCCCGGGACTAGCGGGGGGGAGCAGTACTTC.

This clone has more than one count but fewer than ten. The chain couples TRBV19 to TRBJ2-7; the D is unclear. The V gene lost 5 bases and the J gene lost 3 bases, with 11 bases spanning the gap. This CDR3 has 13 amino acids. Looked up from germline, CDR1 is LNHDA and CDR2 is SQIVND (reference sequence). This CDR3 reads CASSYDVDYEQYF. CDR3 nucleotides: TGTGCCAGTAGTTACGACGTTGACTACGAGCAGTACTTC.

This clone counts as medium-sized. The chain employs TRBV30 and TRBJ2-1; 12 bases agree with TRBD1. Germline CDR1 reads GTSNPN; CDR2 reads SVGIG (reference sequence). Germline trimming cut 3 bases from V and 4 bases from J; bases unmatched to any gene: 4. The CDR3 totals 15 residues. The CDR3 DNA follows: TGTGCCTGGAGGGGACAGGGGGCGTTGTACAATGAGCAGTTCTTC. Protein: CAWRGQGALYNEQFF. Filled out from reference TRBV30 and TRBJ2-1, the complete variable domain reads SQTIHQWPATLVQPVGSPLSLECTVEGTSNPNLYWYRQAAGRGLQLLFYSVGIGQISSEVPQNLSASRPQDRQFILSSKKLLLSDSGFYLCAWRGQGALYNEQFFGPGTRLTVL.

This clone was counted ten times or more. The CDR3 region is CASSLGGFGPEAFF. The CDR3 bases are TGTGCCAGCAGCTTAGGGGGTTTTGGCCCTGAAGCTTTCTTT. This sequence joins TRBV11-3 and TRBJ1-1, with D uncertain. The V gene lost 1 base and the J gene lost 6 bases, with 12 bases spanning the gap. CDR3 length: 14 amino acids. The germline CDR1 and CDR2 sequences are SGHNT and YENEEA.

Within the sample, this clone is medium-sized (0.01 to 0.1%). The rearrangement uses TRBV10-3 and TRBJ2-1; D gene ambiguous. CDR1 is ENHRY, CDR2 SYGVKD, per germline. This CDR3 has 12 amino acids. V shed 3 bases and J shed 6 bases, with 6 bases lying between them. CDR3 residues: CAISEWGNEQFF. CDR3 DNA sequence: TGTGCCATCAGTGAATGGGGCAATGAGCAGTTCTTC.

The J gene is TRBJ2-6, the V gene TRBV5-1; the D gene is possibly TRBD1 (5 bases). V dropped 2 bases and J dropped 2 bases, with 8 bases sitting between them. The CDR3 has 15 amino acids. CDR1 is SGHRS and CDR2 is YFSETQ in the germline V gene. The CDR3 bases are TGCGCCAGCAGCTTAGGGGCTCCTGGGGCCAACGTCCTGACTTTC. Translated, it gives CASSLGAPGANVLTF.

Points on this clone: Given the absence of the conserved phenylalanine or tryptophan at the CDR3 end, a read error is likely. This chain links TRBV11-2 with TRBJ1-3, with D uncertain. The ends were cut back, 1 base at V and 2 bases at J, with 12 bases in the middle. Per germline, CDR1 SGHAT and CDR2 FQNNGV. The CDR3 length is 16 residues. CDR3 in amino acids: CASSLVFRDTGNTIYI. In DNA form, the CDR3 reads TGTGCCAGCAGCTTAGTATTCAGAGATACTGGAAACACCATATATATT.

This clone was found many times. The gene calls are TRBV3-1 and TRBJ2-5, with D unresolved. The ends were cut back, 3 bases at V and 0 bases at J, with 11 bases in the middle. The germline V gene has CDR1 LGHDT and CDR2 YNNKEL (reference sequence). The CDR3 length is 15 residues. This CDR3 reads CASSQGKFYQETQYF. CDR3 nucleotides: TGTGCCAGCAGCCAGGGCAAGTTCTACCAAGAGACCCAGTACTTC.

This clone is labeled as medium-sized. V and J are TRBV5-4 and TRBJ2-2, with D hard to call. CDR1 SGHNT and CDR2 YYREEE come from the germline V gene (reference sequence). The V and J ends lost 3 bases and 5 bases respectively, with 8 bases between them. The CDR3 has 13 residues. The CDR3 loop is CASSWIVTGELFF. The CDR3 region has the DNA TGTGCCAGCAGCTGGATTGTTACCGGGGAGCTGTTTTTT.

This clone is medium-sized in the sample. This chain links TRBV28 with TRBJ2-2; D remains unclear. Trimming took off 3 bases at V and 7 bases at J, with 9 bases between the two ends. CDR1 is MDHEN, CDR2 SYDVKM, per germline. This CDR3 region has 13 residues. CDR3 sequence reads: CASSFNVGGELFF. CDR3 nucleotides: TGTGCCAGCAGTTTCAATGTCGGCGGGGAGCTGTTTTTT.

The chain carries TRBV2 and TRBJ2-7; perhaps D is TRBD1 or TRBD2 (5 bases each). The CDR3 sequence is 14 residues long. Trimming stripped 7 bases from V and 3 bases from J, with 16 bases between. Germline CDR1 and CDR2: SNHLY and FYNNEI. The CDR3 protein is CASTSPGRNYEQYF. The CDR3 DNA reads as TGTGCCAGCACCTCCCCGGGGCGGAACTACGAGCAGTACTTC.

The rearrangement links TRBV20-1 to TRBJ2-2, with 12 positions matching TRBD2. The trim removed 0 bases at V and 7 bases at J, leaving 9 bases unmatched. The CDR3 spans 17 residues. The germline V gene encodes CDR1 DFQATT and CDR2 SNEGSKA (reference sequence). The CDR3 loop is CSARDHRASGRVGELFF. For the CDR3, the DNA is TGCAGTGCTAGAGATCATCGGGCTAGCGGGAGGGTCGGGGAGCTGTTTTTT.

Within the sample, this clone is medium-sized. J is TRBJ1-2 and V is TRBV5-1; TRBD1 aligns across 7 bases. Losses at the gene ends were 4 bases for V and 4 bases for J; bases not matched to a gene: 7. The germline CDR1 and CDR2 sequences are SGHRS and YFSETQ. The CDR3 is 14 residues long. CDR3 nucleotide sequence: TGCGCCAGCAGCACCCTACAGGGGTCCTATGGCTACACCTTC. It translates to CASSTLQGSYGYTF.

The gene calls are TRBV6-2 or TRBV6-3 and TRBJ1-5; 8 bases line up with TRBD1. CDR1 is MNHEY and CDR2 is SVGEGT in the germline V gene. The CDR3 is 19 amino acids. J was trimmed by 12 bases and V by 3 bases; bases with no gene match: 25. CDR3 amino acids: CASSYRGRGLKGLRRNQHF. The CDR3 bases are TGTGCCAGCAGTTATCGAGGCAGGGGGCTGAAAGGCCTCAGGCGGAACCAGCATTTT.

This clone has only a few counts. The rearrangement uses TRBV9 and TRBJ2-3; D is uncertain. Germline V gene sequence: CDR1 SGDLS, CDR2 YYNGEE. Trimming took 3 bases from V and 12 from J, leaving 11 bases between them. The CDR3 contains 11 residues. The CDR3 bases are TGTGCCAGCAGCGACACAGATAAACAGTATTTT. Protein sequence: CASSDTDKQYF. The entire variable domain, with the rest obtained from reference TRBV9 and TRBJ2-3, is as follows: DSGVTQTPKHLITATGQRVTLRCSPRSGDLSVYWYQQSLDQGLQFLIQYYNGEERAKGNILERFSAQQFPDLHSELNLSSLELGDSALYFCASSDTDKQYFGPGTRLTVL.

The chain is built from TRBV28 and TRBJ2-7; TRBD1 is a possible D gene (6 bases). Germline-derived CDR1 and CDR2 are MDHEN and SYDVKM. The CDR3 has 13 amino acids. V shed 3 bases and J shed 2 bases, with 8 bases lying between them. The CDR3 reads CASSFPGAYEQYF. The DNA of the CDR3 is TGTGCCAGCAGTTTTCCAGGGGCCTACGAGCAGTACTTC.

This clone is medium-sized in the sample. V is TRBV28 and J is TRBJ2-2; TRBD2 matches 9 bases. With 8 bases clipped from V and 3 bases from J, the junction kept 16 bases outside the gene matches. Germline CDR1 reads MDHEN; CDR2 reads SYDVKM. This CDR3 is 18 amino acids long. The CDR3 bases are TGTGCCAGCGAAGAGGGGGGTGCGGGAGGGCCTGACACCGGGGAGCTGTTTTTT. It translates to CASEEGGAGGPDTGELFF.

This clone was detected a few times. This sequence joins TRBV2 and TRBJ2-7, with TRBD2 identical over 9 bases. Germline-derived CDR1 and CDR2 are SNHLY and FYNNEI. This CDR3 is 15 amino acids long. J lost 2 bases, V lost 1 base, and 3 bases had no gene match. CDR3: CASSEGGGRAYEQYF. Here the CDR3 DNA reads TGTGCCAGCAGTGAAGGTGGCGGGAGGGCCTACGAGCAGTACTTC.

This clone was detected only a few times. The rearrangement links TRBV2 to TRBJ1-3, with D unresolved. The CDR3 spans 14 residues. The V end was cut by 3 bases, the J end by 2 bases, with 8 bases between. Germline loops: CDR1 SNHLY, CDR2 FYNNEI. CDR3 sequence (DNA): TGTGCCAGCAGTGACGTCGGAACTGGAAACACCATATATTTT. Translated: CASSDVGTGNTIYF.

The V call is TRBV5-8, the J call TRBJ2-1; D is tentatively TRBD1 or TRBD2 (5 bases each). This CDR3 has 10 amino acids. V shed 5 bases and J shed 13 bases, with 10 bases lying between them. CDR1 SGHTS and CDR2 YDEGEE come from the germline V gene. This CDR3 is CASRGRQQFF. CDR3 DNA sequence: TGTGCCAGCAGGGGACGCCAACAGTTCTTC. Combining the CDR3 with reference TRBV5-8 and TRBJ2-1 gives the whole variable domain EAGVTQSPTHLIKTRGQQATLRCSPISGHTSVYWYQQALGLGLQFLLWYDEGEERNRGNFPPRFSGRQFPNYSSELNVNALELEDSALYLCASRGRQQFFGPGTRLTVL.

This clone is medium-sized in the sample. The chain carries TRBV28 and TRBJ2-3; 10 bases are a match to TRBD2. The CDR3 runs 15 residues. CDR1 is MDHEN and CDR2 is SYDVKM in the germline V gene. The V gene end was trimmed by 6 bases and the J gene end by 0 bases; junction bases not matched to a gene: 3. CDR3 loop: CASSTTSGSTDTQYF. The CDR3 DNA reads as TGTGCCAGCAGCACGACTAGCGGGAGCACAGATACGCAGTATTTT.

As for this clone: Because the CDR3 is missing its conserved closing phenylalanine or tryptophan, this is likely a read error. It is unclear where the CDR3 begins or ends on the DNA, so no DNA is shown, and the CDR3 is as TCRdb lists it. This chain joins TRBV6-2 or TRBV6-3 and TRBJ2-7; the table's D gene call, TRBD1, was not cross checked with the DNA. 15 amino acids form the CDR3, both terminal residues included. Germline V gives CDR1 MNHEY, CDR2 SVGEGT. CDR3 protein: CASSYPGQGSREQEL.

This clone showed up just a few times. J is TRBJ1-2 and V is TRBV10-2, with unresolved D. Trimming cost V 4 bases and J 0 bases, with 6 bases left between them. The CDR3 contains 13 residues. CDR1 WSHSY and CDR2 SAAADI come from the germline V gene. Here the CDR3 reads CASSGAANYGYTF. CDR3 DNA sequence: TGCGCCAGCAGTGGTGCAGCTAACTATGGCTACACCTTC.

The rearrangement links TRBV6-1 to TRBJ2-5; D gene uncertain. Trimming shortened V by 7 bases and J by 2 bases, and 8 bases separated the two germline ends. Germline V gene data show CDR1 as MNHNS and CDR2 as SASEGT. The CDR3 consists of 12 residues. The CDR3 is CASTLVQETQYF. For the CDR3, the DNA is TGTGCCAGCACTCTAGTTCAAGAGACCCAGTACTTC.

V gene TRBV12-3 or TRBV12-4 combines with J gene TRBJ2-1, with 12 bases matching TRBD2. CDR3 size: 15 residues. V shed 6 bases, J shed 10 bases, and the junction held 10 bases outside the gene matches. DNA of the CDR3: TGTGCCAGCAGCCCAATATCTAGCGGGAGGGAAGAGCAGTTCTTC. Protein sequence: CASSPISSGREEQFF.

The rearrangement joins TRBV30 to TRBJ2-7; TRBD1 or TRBD2 may be the D gene (6 bases each). Germline-derived CDR1 and CDR2 are GTSNPN and SVGIG (reference sequence). V was cut by 0 bases and J by 7 bases, with 13 bases left in between. CDR3 length: 13 amino acids. The CDR3 loop reads CAWSVHGGGEQYF. For the CDR3, the DNA is TGTGCCTGGAGTGTACACGGGGGCGGGGAGCAGTACTTC.

This clone showed up just once. The genes are TRBV5-1 and TRBJ2-7, with TRBD2 identical over 8 bases. This CDR3 contains 17 residues. Germline assignment: CDR1 SGHRS and CDR2 YFSETQ. The V gene end was trimmed by 4 bases and the J gene end by 3 bases; junction bases not matched to a gene: 15. The CDR3 is CASSLPRGREEYYEQYF. The CDR3 nucleotides read TGCGCCAGCAGCCTGCCTCGTGGGCGGGAGGAATACTACGAGCAGTACTTC.

The gene calls are TRBV20-1 and TRBJ2-7, with D possibly TRBD1 on 8 matching bases. Germline CDR1 is DFQATT and CDR2 is SNEGSKA (reference sequence). CDR3 size: 14 residues. The V gene lost 2 bases and the J gene lost 7 bases, with 18 bases spanning the gap. The CDR3 loop reads CSARHPDREGEQYF. Written as DNA, the CDR3 is TGCAGTGCTAGACACCCGGACAGGGAGGGAGAGCAGTACTTC.

This clone is medium-sized (0.01 to 0.1%) in the sample. The chain combines TRBV3-1 with TRBJ2-1, with D possibly TRBD2 on 5 matching bases. The germline V gene encodes CDR1 LGHDT and CDR2 YNNKEL (reference sequence). This CDR3 spans 15 amino acids. V dropped 1 base and J dropped 3 bases, with 10 bases sitting between them. CDR3 coding DNA: TGTGCCAGCAGCCAAGGAGCTGGGAGCTACAATGAGCAGTTCTTC. Translating it yields CASSQGAGSYNEQFF.

The gene calls are TRBV20-1 and TRBJ2-3; 8 bases map to TRBD2. CDR1 is DFQATT and CDR2 is SNEGSKA in the germline V gene (reference sequence). CDR3 size: 16 residues. J lost 1 base, V lost 0 bases, and 6 bases had no gene match. For the CDR3, the DNA is TGCAGTGCTAGAGATCTTCGGCGGGGGGGCACAGATACGCAGTATTTT. Translating gives CSARDLRRGGTDTQYF.